This T cell receptor (beta chain) was observed in a study of regulatory T cells in long-lasting Graves disease. Time point denoted: newly diagnosed GD, antithyroid drugs for less than 3 months. Making the TCR library involved RNA that had been extracted from PBMCs. With 1 base removed from V and 5 bases from J, the gap between germline ends came to 14 bases. Germline CDR1 reads MDHEN; CDR2 reads SYDVKM. The CDR3 consists of 15 residues. At least ten counts were recorded for this clonotype. Antigen: not known. Findings and caveats of the study: Peripheral blood alone, not thyroid tissue, underwent study. The study found TRBV28, TRBJ1-2 and TRBJ2-5 favored in persistent disease.

Libraries of TCR beta came from iRepertoire HTBI primers plus Arm-PCR of CDR3 regions. TCRdb redid the calling of the multiplex PCR reads with MiXCR, one entry per CDR3 protein. The sample has 250,000 to 300,000 distinct CDR3 sequences, 18% seen once; the top ten hold 14%. The same sample was also studied in work on T cells in Graves' hyperthyroidism and ophthalmopathy. That work contributes: RT-PCR in the first round (using the HTBI primer set) targeted the TCR CDR3.

The chain employs TRBV28 and TRBJ2-5, with D hard to call. The sequencing used peripheral blood mononuclear cells (PBMCs), collected at new diagnosis, from a patient treated with antithyroid drugs. The source of this sequence is a woman in her 30s with Graves disease. The CDR3 region is CASSLFLHPTETQYF. The CDR3 DNA reads TGTGCCAGCAGTTTATTCCTCCATCCTACGGAGACCCAGTACTTC.